Reported below is one TCR beta chain. The antigen is not known. This entry is derived from a study of T cell responses to AZD1222 COVID-19 vaccine. Study-level findings and limits: Sampling captured repertoires only after the peak T cell response. Donors skewed white British and female; clonal diversity was possibly underestimated.

TCRdb keeps only in-frame clones here, not all; method: immunoSEQ multiplex PCR. There are some 140,000 clones in the sample; around 93% occur only once, and around 2.7% lies in the top ten. The germline CDR1 and CDR2 sequences are SGHKS and YYEKEE (reference sequence). The trim removed 4 bases at V and 0 bases at J, leaving 4 bases unmatched. The length of the CDR3 is 15 residues. The V gene is TRBV5-5, the J gene TRBJ2-1; 7 bases fit TRBD2. Material: peripheral blood, obtained on day 0 of AZD1222 vaccination. The source is an adult in good health. The CDR3 DNA follows: TGTGCCAGCAGCCTACTAGCGAGCTCCTACAATGAGCAGTTCTTC. Amino acids: CASSLLASSYNEQFF.